This is a list of T cell receptor beta chains from one sample in a study of shared clonotypes between healthy human individuals. TCRdb's copy holds only in-frame clones and misses some; the assay was immunoSEQ multiplex PCR. The sample lists about 590,000 clones, 95% to 96% occurring once. Sequencing was carried out using naive CD8+ T cells sorted from blood. These receptor sequences come from a woman in her thirties in good health. The CDR3 runs from the conserved cysteine through the conserved F or W. D genes are given only for firm matches. Size is omitted from some rows. Given values are once, few, many or a class for expanded clones.

D gene,J gene,V gene,clone size,CDR3 length,CDR3 protein,CDR3 DNA
.,TRBJ2-1,TRBV7-9,.,13,CASSPRSYNEQFF,TGTGCCAGCAGCCCCCGGAGCTACAATGAGCAGTTCTTC
TRBD2,TRBJ2-1,TRBV25-1,.,16,CASSDVGGGLYNEQFF,TGTGCCAGCAGTGATGTCGGGGGAGGGCTCTACAATGAGCAGTTCTTC
.,TRBJ1-1,TRBV28,once,12,CASSLSFTEAFF,TGTGCCAGCAGTTTATCCTTCACTGAAGCTTTCTTT
.,TRBJ2-6,TRBV5-4,.,15,CASSSTETGANVLTF,TGTGCCAGCAGCTCTACAGAAACTGGGGCCAACGTCCTGACTTTC
TRBD2,TRBJ2-3,TRBV28,once,14,CASSQAGGTDTQYF,TGTGCCAGCAGTCAAGCGGGAGGCACAGATACGCAGTATTTT
TRBD2,TRBJ2-7,TRBV5-6,.,14,CASSPPGGIGEQYF,TGTGCCAGCAGCCCCCCGGGGGGGATCGGGGAGCAGTACTTC
.,TRBJ2-7,TRBV15,.,15,CATSRGGVGTYEQYF,TGTGCCACCAGCAGAGGTGGAGTGGGCACCTACGAGCAGTACTTC
.,TRBJ2-7,TRBV6-5,.,15,CASSYNAGSGKEQYF,TGTGCCAGCAGTTATAATGCGGGGAGTGGTAAAGAGCAGTACTTC
TRBD1,TRBJ2-3,TRBV5-6,.,17,CASSLLLERQGTDTQYF,TGTGCCAGCAGCTTGCTTTTGGAGCGACAGGGGACAGATACGCAGTATTTT
.,TRBJ1-1,TRBV27,.,14,CASSLQVLGTEAFF,TGTGCCAGCAGTTTGCAGGTGCTAGGGACTGAAGCTTTCTTT
TRBD2,TRBJ2-7,TRBV27,.,15,CASSPRGSGRYEQYF,TGTGCCAGCAGTCCGAGGGGTAGCGGGAGGTACGAGCAGTACTTC
.,TRBJ2-3,TRBV11-2,.,16,CASSLEGGMGADTQYF,TGTGCCAGCAGCTTAGAAGGCGGGATGGGGGCAGATACGCAGTATTTT
TRBD1,TRBJ1-5,TRBV5-5,.,16,CASSLTTGGGNQPQHF,TGTGCCAGCAGCTTGACTACAGGGGGCGGCAATCAGCCCCAGCATTTT
.,TRBJ1-1,TRBV5-4,few,15,CASRSSQGMNTEAFF,TGTGCCAGCAGGTCAAGTCAGGGTATGAACACTGAAGCTTTCTTT
TRBD2,TRBJ2-5,TRBV11-2,.,14,CASSLAGGQETQYF,TGTGCCAGCAGCTTAGCGGGAGGGCAAGAGACCCAGTACTTC
.,TRBJ2-6,TRBV5-6,once,15,CASSFRGNGANVLTF,TGTGCCAGCAGCTTTCGTGGTAATGGGGCCAACGTCCTGACTTTC
TRBD1,TRBJ1-3,TRBV9,.,18,CASSPRLGTVISGNTIYF,TGTGCCAGCAGCCCCCGCTTGGGGACAGTGATCTCTGGAAACACCATATATTTT
TRBD1,TRBJ2-2,TRBV4-1,.,15,CASSHVGQGTGELFF,TGCGCCAGCAGCCACGTGGGACAGGGCACCGGGGAGCTGTTTTTT
TRBD1,TRBJ2-7,TRBV7-2,.,15,CASSLVGQGFYEQYF,TGTGCCAGCAGCTTAGTGGGACAGGGGTTTTACGAGCAGTACTTC
TRBD1,TRBJ2-7,TRBV2,.,14,CASLWTGPPNEQYF,TGTGCCAGCCTTTGGACAGGGCCTCCTAACGAGCAGTACTTC
.,TRBJ2-7,TRBV27,.,15,CASSFRIFGGHEQYF,TGTGCCAGCAGTTTTCGGATATTCGGTGGTCACGAGCAGTACTTC
.,TRBJ1-2,TRBV28,.,14,CASSPRVSNYGYTF,TGTGCCAGCAGTCCCAGGGTTTCTAACTATGGCTACACCTTC
.,TRBJ1-2,TRBV6-5,.,14,CASRDRVNLYGYTF,TGTGCCAGCAGGGACCGGGTCAACCTCTATGGCTACACCTTC
TRBD2,TRBJ2-3,TRBV29-1,.,14,CSVGTSGSTDTQYF,TGCAGCGTTGGGACTAGCGGTAGCACAGATACGCAGTATTTT
TRBD1,TRBJ2-3,TRBV6-1,.,17,CASSEHEGATGTDTQYF,TGTGCCAGCAGTGAACATGAGGGGGCGACGGGTACTGATACGCAGTATTTT
.,TRBJ2-1,TRBV28,.,18,CASSLRGQGIGDYNEQFF,TGTGCCAGCAGTTTACGGGGGCAGGGTATAGGGGATTACAATGAGCAGTTCTTC
.,TRBJ2-7,TRBV28,.,16,CASSFPRTLLTYEQYF,TGTGCCAGCAGTTTTCCCCGGACGCTCCTAACCTACGAGCAGTACTTC
.,TRBJ2-7,TRBV7-8,.,17,CASSLNPRDISPYEQYF,TGTGCCAGCAGCTTAAATCCCCGGGACATCAGCCCCTACGAGCAGTACTTC
.,TRBJ2-1,TRBV28,.,12,CATMSSYNEQFF,TGTGCCACAATGAGTTCCTACAATGAGCAGTTCTTC
.,TRBJ1-2,TRBV28,.,13,CASSLARNYGYTF,TGTGCCAGCAGTTTGGCCCGAAACTATGGCTACACCTTC
.,TRBJ2-1,TRBV27,.,16,CASSLARQSSYNEQFF,TGTGCCAGCAGTCTAGCAAGGCAGAGCTCCTACAATGAGCAGTTCTTC
.,TRBJ1-1,TRBV6-5,once,14,CASSSVELNTEAFF,TGTGCCAGCAGTTCGGTCGAGCTCAACACTGAAGCTTTCTTT
.,TRBJ2-1,TRBV28,.,15,CASRVGGPYHNEQFF,TGTGCCAGCAGAGTCGGGGGACCGTATCACAATGAGCAGTTCTTC
.,TRBJ2-7,TRBV28,.,11,CASRRGYEQYF,TGTGCCAGCAGAAGGGGTTACGAGCAGTACTTC
.,TRBJ2-7,TRBV19,.,13,CASSQGDPYEQYF,TGTGCCAGTTCTCAGGGAGACCCCTACGAGCAGTACTTC
.,TRBJ2-7,TRBV11-2,once,13,CASSPTPSYEQYF,TGTGCCAGCAGCCCGACTCCCTCCTACGAGCAGTACTTC
.,TRBJ2-3,TRBV28,.,12,CASSFGVDTQYF,TGTGCCAGCAGTTTCGGTGTAGATACGCAGTATTTT
TRBD2,TRBJ2-2,TRBV28,.,15,CASSFRLAGSGELFF,TGTGCCAGCAGTTTTAGGCTAGCGGGCTCCGGGGAGCTGTTTTTT
TRBD2,TRBJ2-1,TRBV6-6,.,15,CASSHGTSGRNEQFF,TGTGCCAGCAGCCACGGGACTAGCGGGAGGAATGAGCAGTTCTTC
.,TRBJ1-1,TRBV5-4,.,12,CASRGGPTEAFF,TGTGCCAGCCGGGGGGGGCCCACTGAAGCTTTCTTT
TRBD2,TRBJ2-7,TRBV27,once,14,CASRLAGAPHEQYF,TGTGCCAGCAGACTAGCGGGGGCCCCCCACGAGCAGTACTTC
TRBD1,TRBJ2-1,TRBV28,once,16,CASSLSTGGSYNEQFF,TGTGCCAGCAGTTTGAGCACAGGGGGGTCCTACAATGAGCAGTTCTTC
TRBD2,TRBJ2-7,TRBV4-1,.,17,CASSQQLASPFLYEQYF,TGCGCCAGCAGCCAACAACTAGCGTCCCCTTTCTTATACGAGCAGTACTTC
.,TRBJ2-1,TRBV28,.,16,CASSSDTEGHHNEQFF,TGTGCCAGCAGTTCAGATACTGAAGGACATCACAATGAGCAGTTCTTC
TRBD2,TRBJ2-7,TRBV28,.,15,CASSPIAGLGREQYF,TGTGCCAGCAGTCCAATAGCCGGACTAGGAAGAGAGCAGTACTTC
.,TRBJ2-1,TRBV12-1,once,12,CASSCPPDEQFF,TGTGCCAGCAGTTGTCCTCCCGACGAGCAGTTCTTC
.,TRBJ2-3,TRBV19,.,14,CASSILQNTDTQYF,TGTGCCAGTAGTATACTGCAGAACACAGATACGCAGTATTTT
.,TRBJ2-5,TRBV28,.,15,CASWAISKYTETQYF,TGTGCCAGCTGGGCCATATCCAAATATACGGAGACCCAGTACTTC
TRBD1,TRBJ2-7,TRBV6-1,.,17,CASSEQMETGETYEQYF,TGTGCCAGCAGTGAACAGATGGAGACAGGGGAGACCTACGAGCAGTACTTC
.,TRBJ2-1,TRBV6-5,.,13,CASRTMFYNEQFF,TGTGCCAGCAGGACGATGTTCTACAATGAGCAGTTCTTC
.,TRBJ1-2,TRBV7-9,.,14,CASSPTDRIYGYTF,TGTGCCAGCAGCCCGACAGACAGGATCTATGGCTACACCTTC
TRBD2,TRBJ2-7,TRBV4-2,.,17,CASSQEELAGGRYEQYF,TGTGCCAGCAGCCAAGAGGAGCTAGCGGGAGGGCGGTACGAGCAGTACTTC
TRBD2,TRBJ2-7,TRBV2,.,13,CASEASGSGEQYF,TGTGCCAGCGAGGCTAGCGGGAGTGGCGAGCAGTACTTC
.,TRBJ1-5,TRBV19,.,13,CASSTRGEEPQHF,TGTGCCAGTAGTACCAGGGGAGAAGAGCCCCAGCATTTT